This T cell receptor beta chain is drawn from a study of blood T cell repertoires in COVID-19. Here immunoSEQ multiplex PCR was the method, and the copy in TCRdb shows in-frame clones only, minus some. The table shows roughly 200,000 clones, with roughly 88% occurring only once. This CDR3 has 14 residues. The germline CDR1 and CDR2 sequences are MGHRA and YSYEKL. V was clipped by 2 bases and J by 3 bases; unmatched bases: 1. The sample was PBMCs or T cells enriched from blood (not recorded which). This sequence originates from a man aged 35-49 years with acute COVID-19. The gene calls are TRBV4-1 and TRBJ2-7, with 10 positions matching TRBD2. The CDR3 DNA sequence: TGCGCCAGCAGCCAAATAGCGGGAGGCTACGAGCAGTACTTC. It yields the protein CASSQIAGGYEQYF.